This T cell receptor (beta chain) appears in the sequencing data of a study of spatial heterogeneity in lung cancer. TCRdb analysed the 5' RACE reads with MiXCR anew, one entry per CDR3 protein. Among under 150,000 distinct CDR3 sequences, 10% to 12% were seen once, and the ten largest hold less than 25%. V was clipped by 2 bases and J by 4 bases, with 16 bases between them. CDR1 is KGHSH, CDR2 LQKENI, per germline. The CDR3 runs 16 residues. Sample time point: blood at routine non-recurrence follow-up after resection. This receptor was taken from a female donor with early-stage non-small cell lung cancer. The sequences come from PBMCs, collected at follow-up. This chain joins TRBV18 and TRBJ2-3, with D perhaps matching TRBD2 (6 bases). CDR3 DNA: TGTGCCAGCTCACCAGGGACTCCGAGTATGTCAGATACGCAGTATTTT. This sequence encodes CASSPGTPSMSDTQYF.